This T cell receptor beta chain appears in the sequencing data of a study of T cells after yellow fever vaccination. General study results and limits: Clonotypes appearing in both CD4 and CD8 compartments existed, and their share was small.

In making TCR cDNA, 5'RACE template switching added a universal primer site and UMIs to it. TCRdb reprocessed the 5' RACE reads via MiXCR and lists one record per CDR3 protein. This table has over 300,000 distinct CDR3 sequences, roughly 4% appearing once. In regard to this clonotype: Its target is unknown.

The CDR3 consists of 16 residues. Germline CDR1 and CDR2: DFQATT and SNEGSKA (reference sequence). Trimming took 1 base from V and 0 from J, leaving 13 bases between them. The V call is TRBV20-1, the J call TRBJ2-4; weak D call: TRBD1 (7 bases). Sequencing used PBMCs, obtained on the day of the yellow fever booster vaccination. This sequence originates from a young man who received the YFV17D yellow fever vaccine. The CDR3 protein is CSARGYRGLAKNIQYF. CDR3 nucleotide sequence: TGCAGTGCTAGAGGCTACAGGGGACTAGCCAAAAACATTCAGTACTTC.